This T cell receptor beta chain came from a study of blood T cell dynamics during melanoma immunotherapy. Sample time point: week 3, after first cycle of checkpoint inhibitor. TCRdb keeps only in-frame clones here, not all; method: immunoSEQ multiplex PCR. In the table there are roughly 5,900 clones, nearly 90% of which are singletons. The receptor was derived from a human donor with melanoma. This material consisted of blood, taken from a patient treated with checkpoint blockade.

The CDR3 DNA reads as TGTGCCATCAGTGAGTCTATGAACACCGGGGAGCTGTTTTTT. The encoded protein is CAISESMNTGELFF. The chain couples TRBV10-3 to TRBJ2-2; D gene ambiguous. This CDR3 spans 14 amino acids. Trimming shortened V by 0 bases and J by 1 base, and 3 bases separated the two germline ends. From germline, CDR1 is ENHRY and CDR2 SYGVKD.